This entry concerns a single TCR beta chain. Its specificity is unknown. This sample was included in a study of beta chain features in type 1 diabetes. Turning to the study itself: In all, around 99 million sorted cells from all samples were analyzed.

Sequencing targeted expressed TCRB transcripts, as all isolated RNA had been reverse transcribed. Sequenced by immunoSEQ multiplex PCR; TCRdb stores in-frame clones only, minus some. The repertoire holds under 400,000 clones, with 10% to 15% as singletons. Study-level findings and limits: People with Type 1 diabetes carried modestly yet significantly shorter TCRB CDR3s in all four CD4+ subsets. For patients, the naive, central memory and Treg TCRB repertoires appeared more alike than for healthy donors.

With 8 bases clipped from V and 0 bases from J, the junction kept 2 bases outside the gene matches. There are 14 residues in the CDR3. Germline V gives CDR1 SEHNR, CDR2 FQNEAQ (reference sequence). The TCR originated in a young woman with type 1 diabetes. The chain employs TRBV7-9 and TRBJ1-5; 9 bases line up with TRBD1. Sequencing was done on a sample of naive CD4+ T cells from blood. The CDR3 nucleotides read TGTGCCAGCGGGACAGGGAATAGCAATCAGCCCCAGCATTTT. Its translation is CASGTGNSNQPQHF.